The 32 T cell receptor beta chains given below trace back to one sample, sequenced in a study of cytomegalovirus exposure and HLA in healthy donors. Primers for the PCR totalled 60 Vbeta and 13 Jbeta. Data came from immunoSEQ multiplex PCR; TCRdb stores just in-frame clones and leaves some out. The table includes just under 65,000 clones, around three quarters detected once. The sample comprised PBMCs. These receptors all come from a woman aged 25 to 39 in good health and CMV-seronegative.

This clone was picked up one time. The rearrangement uses TRBV11-3 and TRBJ2-7; TRBD1 agrees at 8 bases. The ends lost 5 bases at V and 8 bases at J; junction bases unmatched: 14. The germline CDR1 and CDR2 sequences are SGHNT and YENEEA. The CDR3 runs 15 residues. The CDR3 reads CASSPGQDLLEKQYF. Written as DNA, the CDR3 is TGTGCCAGCAGCCCGGGACAGGACCTCCTTGAGAAGCAGTACTTC.

The chain links TRBV6-5 to TRBJ2-3; 7 bases fit TRBD2. CDR3 length: 14 amino acids. The trim removed 4 bases at V and 6 bases at J, leaving 7 bases unmatched. The germline V gene encodes CDR1 MNHEY and CDR2 SVGAGI. The CDR3 coding sequence is TGTGCCAGCAGTTGGGAGCGGGGCCACGATACGCAGTATTTT. This gives the protein CASSWERGHDTQYF.

The chain is built from TRBV7-9 and TRBJ2-2, with 9 bases matching TRBD2. V lost 5 bases, J lost 7 bases, and 8 bases stayed unmatched. CDR1 SEHNR and CDR2 FQNEAQ come from the germline V gene (reference sequence). The CDR3 extends over 15 amino acids. CDR3 nucleotides: TGTGCCAGCAGCCCGGCTAGCGGGACGGACGGGGAGCTGTTTTTT. Its protein product is CASSPASGTDGELFF.

This sequence joins TRBV4-3 and TRBJ2-3; 14 bases agree with TRBD2. The CDR3 spans 16 residues. Losses at the gene ends were 1 base for V and 3 bases for J; bases not matched to a gene: 0. Germline V CDR1 and CDR2: LGHNA, YSLEER. The chain's CDR3 is CASSQGTSGRTDTQYF. The CDR3 region has the DNA TGCGCCAGCAGCCAAGGGACTAGCGGGAGGACAGATACGCAGTATTTT.

The V call is TRBV30, the J call TRBJ2-1; 7 nucleotides agree with TRBD2. The V gene's germline CDR1 is GTSNPN and CDR2 SVGIG (reference sequence). The J segment lost 8 bases and the V segment lost 0 bases, leaving 1 base of the junction unmatched. CDR3 length: 12 amino acids. The CDR3 loop reads CAWSVLADEQFF. The CDR3 bases are TGTGCCTGGAGTGTGCTAGCGGATGAGCAGTTCTTC.

The genes are TRBV2 and TRBJ1-2; D gene ambiguous. The ends were cut back, 1 base at V and 4 bases at J, with 10 bases in the middle. The V gene's germline CDR1 is SNHLY and CDR2 FYNNEI. The CDR3 covers 14 residues. CDR3 in amino acids: CASSEESISYGYTF. The CDR3, as DNA: TGTGCCAGCAGTGAAGAGAGCATCTCCTATGGCTACACCTTC.

This chain links TRBV15 with TRBJ2-7; perhaps TRBD1 as D (6 bases). The V gene lost 5 bases and the J gene lost 3 bases, with 11 bases spanning the gap. The CDR3 runs to 13 residues. Germline CDR1 and CDR2: LNHNV and YYDKDF (reference sequence). The chain's CDR3 is CATSHREVYEQYF. The CDR3 nucleotides are TGTGCCACCAGCCACAGGGAAGTCTACGAGCAGTACTTC.

The chain is built from TRBV30 and TRBJ1-1, with a weak D call TRBD1 (5 bases). Germline V gene sequence: CDR1 GTSNPN, CDR2 SVGIG (reference sequence). V was pared by 3 bases and J by 5 bases, with 16 bases between. This CDR3 is 14 amino acids long. The DNA for the CDR3 is TGTGCCTGGAGGAGGGGCCAAGCGGGGACTGAAGCTTTCTTT. Its translation: CAWRRGQAGTEAFF.

The V and J genes are TRBV6-5 and TRBJ1-5; TRBD1 agrees at 10 bases. Germline V gene lookup returns CDR1 MNHEY and CDR2 SVGAGI. The CDR3 is 13 residues long. Trimming removed 6 bases from V and 6 bases from J; junction bases left unmatched: 2. This CDR3 reads CASRDRGGQPQHF. The CDR3 nucleotides are TGTGCCAGCAGGGACAGGGGGGGTCAGCCCCAGCATTTT.

V usage is TRBV7-8 and J usage is TRBJ2-6, with D unclear. CDR1 is SGHVS and CDR2 is FQNEAQ in the germline V gene. The CDR3 totals 15 residues. V lost 4 bases and J lost 0, with 7 bases in between. CDR3 sequence (DNA): TGTGCCAGCAGCTCCGGTTTCTCTGGGGCCAACGTCCTGACTTTC. It encodes CASSSGFSGANVLTF.

V and J are TRBV14 and TRBJ2-2; D is perhaps TRBD1 (5 bases). V lost 1 base to trimming and J lost 4 bases, with 10 bases between them. Germline lookup yields CDR1 SGHDN and CDR2 FVKESK. The length of the CDR3 is 15 residues. The DNA of the CDR3 is TGTGCCAGCAGCCAAGCCGGCAGGGCCACCGGGGAGCTGTTTTTT. Protein sequence: CASSQAGRATGELFF.

The genes are TRBV2 and TRBJ1-5, with TRBD1 as a possible D gene (5 bases). Germline assignment: CDR1 SNHLY and CDR2 FYNNEI. The CDR3 totals 15 residues. V was trimmed by 3 bases and J by 9 bases, leaving 18 bases between them. The CDR3: CASSEEWPGWTPQHF. The CDR3 DNA reads as TGTGCCAGCAGTGAGGAGTGGCCAGGGTGGACGCCCCAGCATTTT. The full variable domain, with the rest looked up from reference TRBV2 and TRBJ1-5, is EPEVTQTPSHQVTQMGQEVILRCVPISNHLYFYWYRQILGQKVEFLVSFYNNEISEKSEIFDDQFSVERPDGSNFTLKIRSTKLEDSAMYFCASSEEWPGWTPQHFGDGTRLSIL.

This chain connects TRBV5-1 to TRBJ2-7; D ambiguous. The CDR3 runs to 14 residues. V was clipped by 4 bases and J by 0 bases, with 11 bases between them. Germline V gene sequence: CDR1 SGHRS, CDR2 YFSETQ. Here the CDR3 DNA reads TGCGCCAGCAGCACACGACGGAGCTCCTACGAGCAGTACTTC. Its translation: CASSTRRSSYEQYF.

The J gene is TRBJ1-1, the V gene TRBV30; D uncertain. The CDR3 runs to 12 residues. The germline gives CDR1 GTSNPN, CDR2 SVGIG (reference sequence). The germline V and J ends were trimmed by 2 bases and 2 bases, with 6 bases remaining between them. CDR3 nucleotides: TGTGCCTGGAGTCGTCTCAACACTGAAGCTTTCTTT. As protein: CAWSRLNTEAFF.

The V gene is TRBV30, the J gene TRBJ1-3, with D hard to call. The CDR3 totals 13 residues. CDR1 and CDR2 (germline): GTSNPN, SVGIG (reference sequence). V shed 0 bases and J shed 3 bases, with 6 bases lying between them. Here the CDR3 reads CAWSVPGGNTIYF. The CDR3 region has the DNA TGTGCCTGGAGTGTACCGGGTGGAAACACCATATATTTT.

This clone occurred a few times. The chain joins TRBV11-3 to TRBJ1-1; D is undetermined. CDR3 length: 13 amino acids. The germline gives CDR1 SGHNT, CDR2 YENEEA. The V and J ends lost 3 bases and 4 bases respectively, with 9 bases between them. The CDR3 DNA reads TGTGCCAGCAGCTTGGGTCGGGGCACTGAAGCTTTCTTT. Its translation is CASSLGRGTEAFF.

The V gene is TRBV30, the J gene TRBJ2-5; 9 nucleotides match TRBD2. Germline CDR1 and CDR2: GTSNPN and SVGIG (reference sequence). The V and J ends lost 4 bases and 4 bases, in that order; junction bases with no gene match: 7. The CDR3 contains 14 residues. The CDR3 here is CAWTRVAGVETQYF. CDR3 DNA: TGTGCCTGGACCCGGGTAGCGGGAGTAGAGACCCAGTACTTC.

V and J are TRBV9 and TRBJ2-3; 7 nucleotides align to TRBD1. The germline CDR1 and CDR2 sequences are SGDLS and YYNGEE. V was pared by 4 bases and J by 0 bases, with 5 bases of the junction left unmatched. CDR3 length equals 15 residues. The CDR3 DNA follows: TGTGCCAGCAGCCAACGACAGGGTAGCACAGATACGCAGTATTTT. Its protein is CASSQRQGSTDTQYF.

This chain uses TRBV5-1 with TRBJ1-2; D might be TRBD1 (5 bases). The germline V and J ends were trimmed by 4 bases and 2 bases, with 15 bases remaining between them. The CDR3 sequence is 15 residues long. Germline lookup yields CDR1 SGHRS and CDR2 YFSETQ. For the CDR3, the DNA is TGCGCCAGCAGCCCGCGACAGACTGTAAACTATGGCTACACCTTC. It codes for CASSPRQTVNYGYTF.

The chain uses TRBV6-5 and TRBJ1-6; D is perhaps TRBD1 (5 bases). The ends were cut back, 7 bases at V and 9 bases at J, with 13 bases in the middle. CDR1 and CDR2 from the germline V gene are MNHEY and SVGAGI. The CDR3 runs to 13 residues. The CDR3 bases are TGTGCCAGCACAGGAGGGGTGAGTTCACCCCTCCACTTT. It specifies CASTGGVSSPLHF.

The chain carries TRBV7-6 and TRBJ2-1; the D gene is possibly TRBD1 (5 bases). V was trimmed by 5 bases and J by 6 bases, leaving 8 bases between them. From germline, CDR1 is SGHVS and CDR2 FNYEAQ. The CDR3 consists of 12 residues. The CDR3 nucleotides are TGTGCCAGCAGCCTTCAGGGCAATGAGCAGTTCTTC. It yields the protein CASSLQGNEQFF. Looking up the rest from reference TRBV7-6 and TRBJ2-1 gives the full variable domain: GAGVSQSPRYKVTKRGQDVALRCDPISGHVSLYWYRQALGQGPEFLTYFNYEAQQDKSGLPNDRFSAERPEGSISTLTIQRTEQRDSAMYRCASSLQGNEQFFGPGTRLTVL.

J is TRBJ2-5 and V is TRBV6-5, with TRBD1 matching over 7 bases. CDR1 and CDR2 from the germline V gene are MNHEY and SVGAGI. Unmatched junction bases numbered 6, after V lost 6 bases and J lost 5 bases. This CDR3 is 13 amino acids long. CDR3 protein: CASSLDREETQYF. The CDR3 region has the DNA TGTGCCAGCAGCCTCGACAGGGAGGAGACCCAGTACTTC.

V gene TRBV2 combines with J gene TRBJ2-2, with 7 bases identical to TRBD2. Germline CDR1 and CDR2: SNHLY and FYNNEI. Losses at the gene ends were 4 bases for V and 4 bases for J; bases not matched to a gene: 9. The CDR3 sequence is 16 residues long. The CDR3 reads CASSASGGVGTGELFF. The CDR3 region has the DNA TGTGCCAGCAGTGCCTCTGGGGGGGTCGGCACCGGGGAGCTGTTTTTT.

In its sample, this clone was seen once. This chain joins TRBV29-1 and TRBJ2-5; tentative D call: TRBD2 (5 bases). V was shortened by 4 bases and J by 4 bases, with 10 bases between the two germline ends. Looked up from germline, CDR1 is SQVTM and CDR2 is ANQGSEA. The CDR3 contains 12 residues. The CDR3 DNA follows: TGCAGCGTTGGGCGGGTCGGAGAGACCCAGTACTTC. This codes for CSVGRVGETQYF.

The J gene is TRBJ2-7, the V gene TRBV5-4; no reliable D call. Germline CDR1 reads SGHNT; CDR2 reads YYREEE (reference sequence). The CDR3 loop spans 13 amino acids. The V end lost 0 bases, the J end lost 0 bases, and 4 bases lay between the germline ends. Here the CDR3 reads CASSLVGSYEQYF. CDR3 DNA sequence: TGTGCCAGCAGCTTGGTCGGCTCCTACGAGCAGTACTTC.

J is TRBJ2-2 and V is TRBV4-2; 8 bases line up with TRBD1. V lost 0 bases, J lost 5 bases, and 2 bases stayed unmatched. CDR1 is LGHNA, CDR2 YNFKEQ, per germline. The CDR3 totals 15 residues. The CDR3: CASSQDRDRTGELFF. CDR3 DNA sequence: TGTGCCAGCAGCCAAGATAGGGACAGGACCGGGGAGCTGTTTTTT.

This sequence joins TRBV9 and TRBJ2-6, with 8 bases fitting TRBD1. Per germline, CDR1 SGDLS and CDR2 YYNGEE. With 5 bases clipped from V and 5 bases from J, the junction kept 9 bases outside the gene matches. The CDR3 contains 16 residues. The CDR3 is CASSLDRAYRANVLTF. CDR3 nucleotide sequence: TGTGCCAGCAGTTTGGACAGGGCCTACCGGGCCAACGTCCTGACTTTC.

This clone was seen a single time. The chain joins TRBV9 to TRBJ1-2, with 10 bases aligning to TRBD1. CDR1 and CDR2 from the germline V gene are SGDLS and YYNGEE. J gave up 9 bases and V 0 bases, and 8 bases lay outside the gene matches. The CDR3 totals 15 residues. The chain's CDR3 is CASSVDIGTGDSYTF. DNA for the CDR3: TGTGCCAGCAGCGTAGATATTGGGACAGGGGATAGCTACACCTTC.

This chain uses TRBV5-1 with TRBJ1-5; TRBD1 might be the D (6 bases). The CDR3 covers 14 residues. V gave up 0 bases and J gave up 7 bases, with 11 bases separating them. The V gene's germline CDR1 is SGHRS and CDR2 YFSETQ. Written as DNA, the CDR3 is TGCGCCAGCAGCTTGGGCGGGGGGGGCCAGCCCCAGCATTTT. This encodes CASSLGGGGQPQHF.

The chain uses TRBV30 and TRBJ2-5, with D perhaps TRBD2 (6 bases). Trimming shortened V by 5 bases and J by 1 base, and 14 bases separated the two germline ends. The CDR3 contains 14 residues. CDR1 is GTSNPN, CDR2 SVGIG, per germline (reference sequence). The CDR3: CAWGGTTPQETQYF. In nucleotides, the CDR3 is TGTGCCTGGGGGGGGACCACCCCCCAAGAGACCCAGTACTTC. Looking up the rest from reference TRBV30 and TRBJ2-5 gives the full variable domain: SQTIHQWPATLVQPVGSPLSLECTVEGTSNPNLYWYRQAAGRGLQLLFYSVGIGQISSEVPQNLSASRPQDRQFILSSKKLLLSDSGFYLCAWGGTTPQETQYFGPGTRLLVL.

This chain links TRBV7-7 with TRBJ2-5; D ambiguous. The germline gives CDR1 SSHAT, CDR2 FNYEAQ (reference sequence). Trimming stripped 8 bases from V and 1 base from J, with 11 bases between. The CDR3 is 13 residues long. CDR3 loop: CASSITLQETQYF. CDR3 DNA: TGTGCCAGCTCCATTACTCTCCAAGAGACCCAGTACTTC. The complete variable domain, with remaining parts taken from reference TRBV7-7 and TRBJ2-5, reads GAGVSQSPRYKVTKRGQDVTLRCDPISSHATLYWYQQALGQGPEFLTYFNYEAQPDKSGLPSDRFSAERPEGSISTLTIQRTEQRDSAMYRCASSITLQETQYFGPGTRLLVL.

This clone appeared a few times. The gene calls are TRBV5-1 and TRBJ1-2; the match to TRBD1 covers 12 bases. The CDR3 sequence is 18 residues long. V lost 3 bases, J lost 4 bases, and 13 bases stayed unmatched. Germline V gene data show CDR1 as SGHRS and CDR2 as YFSETQ. CDR3 in DNA: TGCGCCAGCAGCTGGACGCCGGGACAGGGGGCGCTATCCTATGGCTACACCTTC. This codes for CASSWTPGQGALSYGYTF.